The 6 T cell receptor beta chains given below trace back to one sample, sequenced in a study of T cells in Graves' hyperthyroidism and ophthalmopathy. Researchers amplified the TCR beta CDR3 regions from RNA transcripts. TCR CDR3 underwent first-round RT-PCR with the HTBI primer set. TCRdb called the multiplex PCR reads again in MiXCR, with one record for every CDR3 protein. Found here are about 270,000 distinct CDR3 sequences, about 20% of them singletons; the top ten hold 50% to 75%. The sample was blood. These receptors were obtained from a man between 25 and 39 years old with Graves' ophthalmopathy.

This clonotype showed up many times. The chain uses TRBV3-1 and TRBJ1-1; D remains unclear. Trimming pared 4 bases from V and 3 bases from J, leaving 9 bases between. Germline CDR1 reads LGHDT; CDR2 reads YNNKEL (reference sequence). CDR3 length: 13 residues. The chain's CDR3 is CASSLGRHTEAFF. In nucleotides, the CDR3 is TGTGCCAGCAGCCTTGGCAGACACACTGAAGCTTTCTTT.

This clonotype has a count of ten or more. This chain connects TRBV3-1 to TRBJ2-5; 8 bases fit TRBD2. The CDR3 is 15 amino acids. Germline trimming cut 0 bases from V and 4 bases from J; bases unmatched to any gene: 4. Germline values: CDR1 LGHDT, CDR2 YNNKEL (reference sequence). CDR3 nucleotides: TGTGCCAGCAGCCAAGACATCCTAGCGGGAGAGACCCAGTACTTC. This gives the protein CASSQDILAGETQYF.

CDR3: CASSLDRDSDGYTF. CDR3 coding DNA: TGCGCCAGCAGCTTGGACAGGGATTCGGATGGCTACACCTTC. V and J are TRBV5-1 and TRBJ1-2, with TRBD1 as a possible D gene (6 bases). The V gene's germline CDR1 is SGHRS and CDR2 YFSETQ. This CDR3 is built from 14 residues. Trimming shortened V by 0 bases and J by 6 bases, and 12 bases separated the two germline ends.

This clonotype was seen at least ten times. CDR3 in DNA: TGTGCCAGCAGTCCCATCGACAGAATGAACACTGAAGCTTTCTTT. Protein sequence: CASSPIDRMNTEAFF. The rearrangement links TRBV28 to TRBJ1-1; D might be TRBD1 (5 bases). The germline V gene has CDR1 MDHEN and CDR2 SYDVKM. CDR3 length: 15 residues. V was cut by 5 bases and J by 0 bases, with 13 bases left in between.

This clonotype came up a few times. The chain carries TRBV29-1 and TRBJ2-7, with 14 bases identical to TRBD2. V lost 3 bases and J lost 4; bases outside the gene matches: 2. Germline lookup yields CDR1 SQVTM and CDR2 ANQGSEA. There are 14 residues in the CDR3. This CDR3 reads CSVEGLAGVYEQYF. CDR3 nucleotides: TGCAGCGTTGAGGGACTAGCGGGAGTATACGAGCAGTACTTC.

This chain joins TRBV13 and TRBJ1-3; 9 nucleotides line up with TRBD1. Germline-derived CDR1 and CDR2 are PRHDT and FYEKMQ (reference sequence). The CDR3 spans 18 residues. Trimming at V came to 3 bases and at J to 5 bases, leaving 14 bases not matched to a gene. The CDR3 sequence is CASSFSPFRGQGRNTIYF. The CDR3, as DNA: TGTGCCAGCAGCTTTAGCCCATTCAGGGGACAGGGAAGAAACACCATATATTTT.